This T cell receptor (beta chain) originates from a study of cytomegalovirus exposure and HLA in healthy donors. Overall study context: In a later analysis, the 90 to 150 validation repertoires were reported to have used the same platform as the 600 to 700 first-cohort repertoires. Study-level findings and limits: According to a subsequent analysis, TCR clusters identified in the first cohort showed a tendency to co-occur across the 120 or so validation repertoires. The classifier reportedly diagnosed cytomegalovirus status with high sensitivity and specificity.

This clone showed up just once. Its antigen is still unknown. TCRdb keeps only in-frame clones here, not all; method: immunoSEQ multiplex PCR. The sample carries 100,000 to 150,000 clones, around nine tenths recorded once. V shed 10 bases, J shed 4 bases, and the junction held 11 bases outside the gene matches. This CDR3 contains 15 residues. Germline loops: CDR1 MNHNS, CDR2 SASEGT. This TCR came from a young man in good health and CMV-seronegative. Specimen: PBMCs. The rearrangement uses TRBV6-1 and TRBJ2-1; TRBD2 matches at 9 bases. CDR3 nucleotides: TGTGCCACCCGTCCCGGGACTAGCATATACAATGAGCAGTTCTTC. It encodes CATRPGTSIYNEQFF.